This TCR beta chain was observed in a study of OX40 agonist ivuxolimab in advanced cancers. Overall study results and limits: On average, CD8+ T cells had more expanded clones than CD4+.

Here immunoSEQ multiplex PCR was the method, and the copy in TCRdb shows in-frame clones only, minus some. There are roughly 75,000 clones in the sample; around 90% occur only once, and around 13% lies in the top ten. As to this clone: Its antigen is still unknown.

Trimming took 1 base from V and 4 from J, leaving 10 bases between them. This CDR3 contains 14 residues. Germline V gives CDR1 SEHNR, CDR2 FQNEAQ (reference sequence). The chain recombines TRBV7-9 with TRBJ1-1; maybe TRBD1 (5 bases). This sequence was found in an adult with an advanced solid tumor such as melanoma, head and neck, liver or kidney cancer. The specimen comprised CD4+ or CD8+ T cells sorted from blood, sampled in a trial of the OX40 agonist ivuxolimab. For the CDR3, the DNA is TGTGCCAGCAGCTTAGGCGCCAGGGTCACTGAAGCTTTCTTT. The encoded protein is CASSLGARVTEAFF.